The 26 T cell receptor beta chains reported below all come from one sample, sequenced in a study of PD-1 blockade in classical Hodgkin lymphoma. TCRdb keeps only in-frame clones here, not all; method: immunoSEQ multiplex PCR. Among roughly 9,100 clones, 60% to 80% were seen once, and the ten largest hold less than 5%. After autologous stem cell transplantation all patients relapsed, and prior brentuximab vedotin exposure differed between cohorts. It was by magnetic negative selection that CD4+ T cells were purified from thawed PBMCs. Source: CD4+ T cells from blood, taken at baseline. The receptors originated from a human donor with classical Hodgkin lymphoma.

Note on this clone: The junction differs from germline at one of its ends, possibly a read error. The rearrangement links TRBV7-7 to TRBJ2-5; TRBD2 matches 15 bases. The CDR3 is made up of 15 amino acids. The V gene's germline CDR1 is SSHAT and CDR2 FNYEAQ (reference sequence). The CDR3 protein is CASSSGLAGGETQYF. The CDR3, as DNA: TGTGCTAGCAGCTCGGGACTAGCGGGAGGAGAGACCCAGTACTTC.

This clone appeared a few times. V is TRBV30 and J is TRBJ1-1, with D unresolved. CDR1 GTSNPN and CDR2 SVGIG come from the germline V gene (reference sequence). Trimming shortened V by 2 bases and J by 1 base, and 8 bases separated the two germline ends. This CDR3 has 13 amino acids. CDR3 loop: CAWSSDGNTEAFF. Written as DNA, the CDR3 is TGTGCCTGGAGTAGCGACGGGAACACTGAAGCTTTCTTT.

This clone was seen a handful of times. The chain employs TRBV7-9 and TRBJ1-3; weak D call: TRBD1 (6 bases). Germline V gene data show CDR1 as SEHNR and CDR2 as FQNEAQ (reference sequence). Trimming took off 7 bases at V and 1 base at J, with 11 bases between the two ends. This CDR3 comprises 14 residues. This chain's CDR3 is CASTSGVSGNTIYF. The CDR3 coding sequence is TGTGCCAGCACCTCAGGGGTGTCTGGAAACACCATATATTTT.

This chain links TRBV5-1 with TRBJ1-1, with 10 bases matching TRBD1. The CDR3 has 16 residues. The junction had 11 bases not matched to a gene; V was cut back by 4 bases and J by 5 bases. Germline CDR1 is SGHRS and CDR2 is YFSETQ. This chain's CDR3 is CASSPGTGVIQTEAFF. CDR3 bases: TGCGCCAGCAGCCCCGGGACAGGGGTTATCCAAACTGAAGCTTTCTTT. The whole variable domain, filled in from reference TRBV5-1 and TRBJ1-1, reads KAGVTQTPRYLIKTRGQQVTLSCSPISGHRSVSWYQQTPGQGLQFLFEYFSETQRNKGNFPGRFSGRQFSNSRSEMNVSTLELGDSALYLCASSPGTGVIQTEAFFGQGTRLTVV.

This clone was picked up a small number of times. This rearrangement joins TRBV27 to TRBJ1-6; D unresolved. The length of the CDR3 is 15 residues. With 6 bases removed from V and 0 bases from J, the gap between germline ends came to 9 bases. Germline CDR1 and CDR2: MNHEY and SMNVEV (reference sequence). The CDR3 spells CASSPRSSYNSPLHF. CDR3 coding DNA: TGTGCCAGCAGCCCCAGGAGCTCCTATAATTCACCCCTCCACTTT.

This clone came up once. V and J are TRBV11-2 and TRBJ2-1, with D unresolved. The ends were cut back, 1 base at V and 4 bases at J, with 5 bases in the middle. The V gene's germline CDR1 is SGHAT and CDR2 FQNNGV. This CDR3 comprises 13 residues. The CDR3 bases are TGTGCCAGCAGCTTAGGGGTTTACAATGAGCAGTTCTTC. Its protein product is CASSLGVYNEQFF.

V and J are TRBV11-2 and TRBJ2-4; 7 bases line up with TRBD1. V shed 4 bases, J shed 8 bases, and the junction held 5 bases outside the gene matches. The CDR3 totals 13 residues. The germline CDR1 and CDR2 sequences are SGHAT and FQNNGV. CDR3 sequence: CASSYGTVHIQYF. Here the CDR3 DNA reads TGTGCCAGCAGCTACGGGACAGTTCACATTCAGTACTTC. The full variable domain, in which reference TRBV11-2 and TRBJ2-4 provide the parts outside the CDR3, is EAGVAQSPRYKIIEKRQSVAFWCNPISGHATLYWYQQILGQGPKLLIQFQNNGVVDDSQLPKDRFSAERLKGVDSTLKIQPAKLEDSAVYLCASSYGTVHIQYFGAGTRLSVL.

The V call is TRBV7-2, the J call TRBJ2-7; 10 nucleotides match TRBD2. V dropped 4 bases and J dropped 6; count of bases not matched to a gene: 6. This CDR3 is built from 14 residues. Germline CDR1 is SGHTA and CDR2 is FQGNSA. The chain's CDR3 is CASSWLAGEGEQYF. DNA for the CDR3: TGTGCCAGCAGCTGGCTAGCGGGAGAAGGCGAGCAGTACTTC.

Written as DNA, the CDR3 is TGTGCCAGCATTTCCTATACATCGAACACCGGGGAGCTGTTTTTT. As protein: CASISYTSNTGELFF. The chain employs TRBV28 and TRBJ2-2; D is unresolved. The ends were cut back, 7 bases at V and 0 bases at J, with 12 bases in the middle. The germline gives CDR1 MDHEN, CDR2 SYDVKM. The CDR3 covers 15 residues.

This clone was seen more than once but under ten times. V gene TRBV7-9 combines with J gene TRBJ1-4; D gene uncertain. The CDR3 is 17 amino acids. The germline CDR1 and CDR2 sequences are SEHNR and FQNEAQ (reference sequence). Deletions cut 6 bases from V and 0 bases from J, with 17 bases between. The CDR3 reads CASSSARLLSTNEKLFF. The CDR3 nucleotides read TGTGCCAGCAGTTCCGCCCGGTTGCTCTCAACTAATGAAAAACTGTTTTTT.

CDR3 nucleotides: TGTGCCAGCAGTGAAGGGTGGGCCCTCACCGGGGAGCTGTTTTTT. This sequence encodes CASSEGWALTGELFF. This chain uses TRBV6-1 with TRBJ2-2; unclear D gene. Germline V gene data show CDR1 as MNHNS and CDR2 as SASEGT. The CDR3 spans 15 residues. Trimming took 1 base from V and 4 from J, leaving 10 bases between them.

The V call is TRBV28, the J call TRBJ2-1, with 7 bases identical to TRBD2. V lost 7 bases and J lost 2; bases outside the gene matches: 5. The germline CDR1 and CDR2 sequences are MDHEN and SYDVKM. The CDR3 sequence is 14 residues long. This CDR3 reads CASTSSGAYNEQFF. The DNA for the CDR3 is TGTGCCAGCACTTCTAGCGGCGCCTACAATGAGCAGTTCTTC.

V is TRBV19 and J is TRBJ2-2; D ambiguous. V was cut by 7 bases and J by 2 bases, with 14 bases left in between. CDR3 size: 15 residues. Germline V gene sequence: CDR1 LNHDA, CDR2 SQIVND (reference sequence). The CDR3 nucleotides read TGTGCCAGTAACCCAGCGAGACAAAACACCGGGGAGCTGTTTTTT. Encoded protein: CASNPARQNTGELFF. The whole variable domain, remainder taken from reference TRBV19 and TRBJ2-2, is DGGITQSPKYLFRKEGQNVTLSCEQNLNHDAMYWYRQDPGQGLRLIYYSQIVNDFQKGDIAEGYSVSREKKESFPLTVTSAQKNPTAFYLCASNPARQNTGELFFGEGSRLTVL.

This rearrangement joins TRBV7-9 to TRBJ1-6, with TRBD1 as a possible D gene (5 bases). The germline V gene encodes CDR1 SEHNR and CDR2 FQNEAQ (reference sequence). Trimming took off 6 bases at V and 2 bases at J, with 11 bases between the two ends. The CDR3 sequence is 15 residues long. CDR3 bases: TGTGCCAGCAGTAACGCGGGGGCCTATAATTCACCCCTCCACTTT. Amino acids: CASSNAGAYNSPLHF.

The chain links TRBV2 to TRBJ1-2, with D unclear. The CDR3 length is 13 residues. The germline CDR1 and CDR2 sequences are SNHLY and FYNNEI. Deletions cut 2 bases from V and 6 bases from J, with 10 bases between. In nucleotides, the CDR3 is TGTGCCAGCAGTGAAATCGTAGACCATGGCTACACCTTC. Residues: CASSEIVDHGYTF.

V and J are TRBV15 and TRBJ2-7, with D possibly matching TRBD2 (6 bases). The CDR3 has 14 residues. Germline values: CDR1 LNHNV, CDR2 YYDKDF (reference sequence). V was trimmed by 3 bases and J by 9 bases, leaving 18 bases between them. The CDR3 spells CATSRDRLAAGQYF. The CDR3 DNA reads TGTGCCACCAGCAGGGATCGCCTAGCAGCGGGGCAGTACTTC.

This chain connects TRBV19 to TRBJ2-5; the D gene is possibly TRBD2 (6 bases). CDR1 LNHDA and CDR2 SQIVND come from the germline V gene (reference sequence). There are 14 residues in the CDR3. Trimming stripped 3 bases from V and 4 bases from J, with 12 bases between. CDR3 residues: CASSIGGGAETQYF. CDR3 DNA: TGTGCCAGTAGTATCGGTGGAGGGGCAGAGACCCAGTACTTC.

This clone was counted a few times. The chain combines TRBV5-1 with TRBJ1-2; D gene ambiguous. Germline CDR1 SGHRS, CDR2 YFSETQ. This CDR3 has 14 residues. The V end lost 0 bases, the J end lost 2 bases, and 8 bases lay between the germline ends. The CDR3 coding sequence is TGCGCCAGCAGCTTGGAATCCCCGAACTATGGCTACACCTTC. Protein product: CASSLESPNYGYTF.

The V call is TRBV7-3, the J call TRBJ2-1, with a possible D match to TRBD1 (5 bases). Trimming took off 2 bases at V and 7 bases at J, with 15 bases between the two ends. In germline, CDR1 is SGHTA, CDR2 FQGTGA. The CDR3 runs to 15 residues. CDR3 coding DNA: TGTGCCAGCAGCTTAGGACCTCAGGGTGGAAATGAGCAGTTCTTC. It codes for CASSLGPQGGNEQFF.

This chain links TRBV9 with TRBJ2-5; D may correspond to TRBD1 or TRBD2 (6 bases each). This CDR3 spans 16 amino acids. Germline CDR1 reads SGDLS; CDR2 reads YYNGEE. Deletions cut 3 bases from V and 4 bases from J, with 19 bases between. The CDR3 coding sequence is TGTGCCAGCAGCGCCTGGGAAGGGGGGCACGGAGAGACCCAGTACTTC. Amino acids: CASSAWEGGHGETQYF. Supplemented by reference TRBV9 and TRBJ2-5, the full variable domain reads DSGVTQTPKHLITATGQRVTLRCSPRSGDLSVYWYQQSLDQGLQFLIQYYNGEERAKGNILERFSAQQFPDLHSELNLSSLELGDSALYFCASSAWEGGHGETQYFGPGTRLLVL.

The rearrangement links TRBV12-5 to TRBJ2-2; the match to TRBD2 covers 7 bases. In germline, CDR1 is LGHNT, CDR2 FRNRAP. V gave up 2 bases and J gave up 5 bases; unmatched junction bases: 5. The CDR3 sequence is 15 residues long. The CDR3, as DNA: TGTGCTAGTGGTTTGTACAGCGGGAATACCGGGGAGCTGTTTTTT. It specifies CASGLYSGNTGELFF.

There are a few counts of this clone. This rearrangement joins TRBV7-8 to TRBJ1-1; D unclear. V was trimmed by 5 bases and J by 5 bases, leaving 12 bases between them. From germline, CDR1 is SGHVS and CDR2 FQNEAQ. The CDR3 is made up of 13 amino acids. In DNA form, the CDR3 reads TGTGCCAGCAGCCCCCCTAAAAAGACTGAAGCTTTCTTT. Translated, it gives CASSPPKKTEAFF. The full variable domain, its missing parts supplied by reference TRBV7-8 and TRBJ1-1, is GAGVSQSPRYKVAKRGQDVALRCDPISGHVSLFWYQQALGQGPEFLTYFQNEAQLDKSGLPSDRFFAERPEGSVSTLKIQRTQQEDSAVYLCASSPPKKTEAFFGQGTRLTVV.

This chain uses TRBV5-1 with TRBJ2-5; 8 bases are shared with TRBD1. CDR1 is SGHRS and CDR2 is YFSETQ in the germline V gene. The V gene end was trimmed by 4 bases and the J gene end by 3 bases; junction bases not matched to a gene: 5. The CDR3 spans 14 residues. CDR3 bases: TGCGCCAGCAGCCCCCGGACAGGGAAAGAGACCCAGTACTTC. It specifies CASSPRTGKETQYF.

The chain couples TRBV27 to TRBJ2-1; possible D gene TRBD1, 6 bases. Trimming took 6 bases from V and 0 from J, leaving 15 bases between them. In germline, CDR1 is MNHEY, CDR2 SMNVEV (reference sequence). There are 16 residues in the CDR3. CDR3 in amino acids: CASRRQVASSYNEQFF. In nucleotides, the CDR3 is TGTGCCAGCAGACGACAGGTCGCCAGCTCCTACAATGAGCAGTTCTTC.

V and J are TRBV4-2 and TRBJ2-1; 9 positions agree with TRBD2. Germline CDR1 and CDR2: LGHNA and YNFKEQ. V shed 3 bases, J shed 6 bases, and the junction held 12 bases outside the gene matches. The CDR3 is 17 amino acids. The CDR3 nucleotides are TGTGCCAGCAGCCAGGCCCCTAGCGGGACACCCTCCAATGAGCAGTTCTTC. Its translation is CASSQAPSGTPSNEQFF.

The gene calls are TRBV30 and TRBJ2-5; D is possibly TRBD1 (6 bases). V was shortened by 0 bases and J by 1 base, with 18 bases between the two germline ends. CDR1 and CDR2 from the germline V gene are GTSNPN and SVGIG (reference sequence). The CDR3 contains 17 residues. CDR3: CAWSVPGHLLFQETQYF. CDR3 nucleotides: TGTGCCTGGAGTGTTCCGGGACACCTACTCTTCCAAGAGACCCAGTACTTC. The entire variable domain, with the rest obtained from reference TRBV30 and TRBJ2-5, is as follows: SQTIHQWPATLVQPVGSPLSLECTVEGTSNPNLYWYRQAAGRGLQLLFYSVGIGQISSEVPQNLSASRPQDRQFILSSKKLLLSDSGFYLCAWSVPGHLLFQETQYFGPGTRLLVL.